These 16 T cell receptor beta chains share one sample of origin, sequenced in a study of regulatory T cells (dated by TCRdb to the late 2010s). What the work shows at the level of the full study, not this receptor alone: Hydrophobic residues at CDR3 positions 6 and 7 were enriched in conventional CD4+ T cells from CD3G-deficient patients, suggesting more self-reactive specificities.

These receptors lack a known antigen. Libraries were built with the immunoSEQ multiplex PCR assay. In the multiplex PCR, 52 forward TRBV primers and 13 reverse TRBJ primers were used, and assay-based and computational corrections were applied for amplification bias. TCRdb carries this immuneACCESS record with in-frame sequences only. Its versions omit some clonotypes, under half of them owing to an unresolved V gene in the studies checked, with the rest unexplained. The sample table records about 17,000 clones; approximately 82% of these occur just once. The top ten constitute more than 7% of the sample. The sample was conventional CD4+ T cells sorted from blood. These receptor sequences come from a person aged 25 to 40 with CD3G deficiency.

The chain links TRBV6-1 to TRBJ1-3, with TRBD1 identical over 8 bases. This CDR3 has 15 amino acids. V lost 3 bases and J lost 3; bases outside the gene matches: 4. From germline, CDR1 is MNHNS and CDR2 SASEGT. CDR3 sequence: CASSEDRAHGNTIYF. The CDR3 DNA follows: TGTGCCAGCAGTGAGGACAGGGCCCATGGAAACACCATATATTTT.

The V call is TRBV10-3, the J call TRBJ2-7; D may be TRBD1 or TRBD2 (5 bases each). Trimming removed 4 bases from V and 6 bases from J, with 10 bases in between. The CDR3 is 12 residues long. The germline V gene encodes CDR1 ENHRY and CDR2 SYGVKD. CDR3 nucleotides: TGTGCCATCAGTGCCGGGGCCGGCGAGCAGTACTTC. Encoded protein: CAISAGAGEQYF.

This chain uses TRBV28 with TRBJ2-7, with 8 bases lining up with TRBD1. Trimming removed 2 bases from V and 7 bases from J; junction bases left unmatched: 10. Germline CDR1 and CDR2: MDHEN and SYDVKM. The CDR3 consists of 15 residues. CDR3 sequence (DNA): TGTGCCAGCAGTTTAGTTGCAGGGGGCGCGGGGGAGCAGTACTTC. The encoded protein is CASSLVAGGAGEQYF.

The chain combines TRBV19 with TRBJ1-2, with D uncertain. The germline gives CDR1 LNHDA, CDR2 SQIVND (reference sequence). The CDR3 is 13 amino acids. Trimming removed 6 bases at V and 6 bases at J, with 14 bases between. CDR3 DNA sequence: TGTGCCAGTAGCTACGACGGAAGGAATGGCTACACCTTC. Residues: CASSYDGRNGYTF.

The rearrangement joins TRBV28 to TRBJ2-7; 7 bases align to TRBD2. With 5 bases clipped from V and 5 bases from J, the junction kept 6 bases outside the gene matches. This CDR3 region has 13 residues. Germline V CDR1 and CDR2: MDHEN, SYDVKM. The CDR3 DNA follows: TGTGCCAGCAGTCCAGCGGGGCGGGACGAGCAGTACTTC. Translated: CASSPAGRDEQYF.

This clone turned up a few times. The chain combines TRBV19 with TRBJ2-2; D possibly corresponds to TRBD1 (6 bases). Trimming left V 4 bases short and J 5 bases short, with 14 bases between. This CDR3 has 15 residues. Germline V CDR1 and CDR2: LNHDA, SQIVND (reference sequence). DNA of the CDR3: TGTGCCAGTAGTAAAATGGGGGCGCGGACCGGGGAGCTGTTTTTT. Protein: CASSKMGARTGELFF.

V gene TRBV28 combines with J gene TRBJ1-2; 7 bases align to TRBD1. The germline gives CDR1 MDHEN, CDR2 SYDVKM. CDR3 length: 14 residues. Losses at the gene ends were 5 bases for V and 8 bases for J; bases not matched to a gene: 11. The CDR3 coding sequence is TGTGCCAGCAGTGGAGACAGGGTCCCGTACGGCTACACCTTC. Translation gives CASSGDRVPYGYTF.

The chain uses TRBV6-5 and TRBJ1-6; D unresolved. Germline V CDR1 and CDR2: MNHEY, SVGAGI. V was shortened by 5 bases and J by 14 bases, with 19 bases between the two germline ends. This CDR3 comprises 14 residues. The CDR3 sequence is CASSIDRRQFTLHF. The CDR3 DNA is TGTGCCAGCAGTATAGACCGGAGGCAATTCACCCTCCACTTT.

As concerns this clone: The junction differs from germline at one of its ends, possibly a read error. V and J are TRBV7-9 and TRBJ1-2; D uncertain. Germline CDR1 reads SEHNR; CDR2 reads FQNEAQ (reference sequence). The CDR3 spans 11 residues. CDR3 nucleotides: TGTGCCAGCAGCTTAGGGGCCCTCAAGATCTTC. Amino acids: CASSLGALKIF. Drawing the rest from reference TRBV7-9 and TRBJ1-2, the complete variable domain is DTGVSQNPRHKITKRGQNVTFRCDPISEHNRLYWYRQTLGQGPEFLTYFQNEAQLEKSRLLSDRFSAERPKGSFSTLEIQRTEQGDSAMYLCASSLGALKIFGSGTRLTVV.

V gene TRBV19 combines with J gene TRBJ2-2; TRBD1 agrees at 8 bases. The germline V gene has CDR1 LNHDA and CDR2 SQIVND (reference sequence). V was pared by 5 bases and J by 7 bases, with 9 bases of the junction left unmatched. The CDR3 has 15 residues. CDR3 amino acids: CASSHRDRTNGELFF. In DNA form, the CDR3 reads TGTGCCAGTAGTCACAGGGACAGGACTAACGGGGAGCTGTTTTTT.

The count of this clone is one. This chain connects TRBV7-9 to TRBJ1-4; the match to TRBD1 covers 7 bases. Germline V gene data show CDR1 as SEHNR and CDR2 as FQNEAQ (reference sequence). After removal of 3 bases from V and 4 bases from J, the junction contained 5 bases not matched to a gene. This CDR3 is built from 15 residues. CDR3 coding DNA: TGTGCCAGCAGCTTTGCCGGGACAGATAATGAAAAACTGTTTTTT. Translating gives CASSFAGTDNEKLFF.

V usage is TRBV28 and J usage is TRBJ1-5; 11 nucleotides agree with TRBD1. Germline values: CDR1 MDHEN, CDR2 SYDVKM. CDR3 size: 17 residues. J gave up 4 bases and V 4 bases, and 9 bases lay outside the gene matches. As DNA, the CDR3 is TGTGCCAGCAGTTCAGGACAGGGGGCACGAAGAAATCAGCCCCAGCATTTT. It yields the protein CASSSGQGARRNQPQHF. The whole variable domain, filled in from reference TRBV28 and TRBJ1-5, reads DVKVTQSSRYLVKRTGEKVFLECVQDMDHENMFWYRQDPGLGLRLIYFSYDVKMKEKGDIPEGYSVSREKKERFSLILESASTNQTSMYLCASSSGQGARRNQPQHFGDGTRLSIL.

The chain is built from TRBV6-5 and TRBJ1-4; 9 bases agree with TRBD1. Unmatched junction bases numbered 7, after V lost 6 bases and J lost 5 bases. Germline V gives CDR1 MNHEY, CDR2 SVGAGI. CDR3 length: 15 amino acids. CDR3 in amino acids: CASRAPGQGNEKLFF. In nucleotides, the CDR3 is TGTGCCAGCAGAGCCCCGGGACAGGGAAATGAAAAACTGTTTTTT.

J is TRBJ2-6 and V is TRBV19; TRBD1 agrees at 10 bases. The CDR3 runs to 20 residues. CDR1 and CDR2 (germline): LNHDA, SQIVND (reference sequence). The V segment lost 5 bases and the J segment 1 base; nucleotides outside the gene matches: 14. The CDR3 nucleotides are TGTGCCAGTAGTCCCAGGGTGCCGGGACAGGGGAGATCTGGGGCCAACGTCCTGACTTTC. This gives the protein CASSPRVPGQGRSGANVLTF.

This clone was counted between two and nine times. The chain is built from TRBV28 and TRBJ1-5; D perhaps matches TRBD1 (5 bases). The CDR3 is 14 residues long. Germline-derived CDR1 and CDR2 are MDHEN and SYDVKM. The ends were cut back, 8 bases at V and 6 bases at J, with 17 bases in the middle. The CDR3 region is CASSRAGLSQPQHF. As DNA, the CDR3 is TGTGCCAGCTCTCGGGCAGGGTTAAGTCAGCCCCAGCATTTT.

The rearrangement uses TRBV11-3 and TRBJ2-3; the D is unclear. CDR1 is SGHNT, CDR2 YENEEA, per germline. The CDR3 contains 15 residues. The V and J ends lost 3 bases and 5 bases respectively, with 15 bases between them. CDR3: CASSLTLSLQDTQYF. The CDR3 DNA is TGTGCCAGCAGCTTGACCCTGTCACTTCAAGATACGCAGTATTTT. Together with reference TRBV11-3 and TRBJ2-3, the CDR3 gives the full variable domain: EAGVVQSPRYKIIEKKQPVAFWCNPISGHNTLYWYLQNLGQGPELLIRYENEEAVDDSQLPKDRFSAERLKGVDSTLKIQPAELGDSAVYLCASSLTLSLQDTQYFGPGTRLTVL.